This TCR beta chain was documented in a study of blood T cell repertoires in COVID-19. Study in general: There were acute and convalescent COVID-19 samples, and they came from the United States, Italy and Spain. PBMCs, B-cell-depleted T cells, or T cells provided the cDNA or gDNA that made up the material.

Original processing methods: Reference gene primer amplification gave nucleated cell count estimates. The table came from immunoSEQ multiplex PCR; TCRdb's copy has only in-frame clones and leaves some out. The V and J calls and clone size come from that table; D and trimming were worked out from the DNA. This sample carries about 190,000 clones, around 83% of them seen once, and the ten largest clones take around 4.9%. Germline V gene lookup returns CDR1 SGHAT and CDR2 FQNNGV. Trimming took 5 bases from V and 2 from J, leaving 15 bases between them. CDR3 length: 15 residues. V gene TRBV11-2 combines with J gene TRBJ1-2; D uncertain. The sequence was obtained from an elderly woman with acute or convalescent COVID-19. The sample taken for sequencing was peripheral blood. CDR3 in amino acids: CASSPPGSRNYGYTF. DNA of the CDR3: TGTGCCAGCAGCCCTCCGGGGTCGAGGAACTATGGCTACACCTTC.